This T cell receptor (beta chain) was captured in a study of OX40 agonist ivuxolimab in advanced cancers. Study background: Patients were dosed intravenously with ivuxolimab at 0.01 to 10 mg/kg every 2 weeks. Earlier treatment with anti-PD-1, anti-PD-L1 or anti-CTLA-4 was permitted, and 30% to 40% had received some. Three partial responders included one hepatocellular carcinoma patient and two cutaneous melanoma patients. Study-wide findings and caveats: Expanded clones tended on average to be more numerous among CD8+ T cells than CD4+.

Worth noting for this clone: Its matching antigen is unknown.

Germline V gene lookup returns CDR1 GTSNPN and CDR2 SVGIG (reference sequence). The V end was cut by 2 bases, the J end by 3 bases, with 12 bases between. The CDR3 consists of 14 residues. Assay: immunoSEQ multiplex PCR; the TCRdb copy retains only in-frame clones and omits some. The top ten hold 0.27% of the sample, which has about 110,000 clones, over 85% seen once. Source: CD4+ or CD8+ T cells sorted from blood, taken in a trial of the OX40 agonist ivuxolimab. The source is an adult with an advanced solid tumor such as melanoma, head and neck, liver or kidney cancer. The gene calls are TRBV30 and TRBJ2-3, with TRBD2 as a possible D gene (5 bases). The CDR3 nucleotides are TGTGCCTGGAGTACGCTAAGCGGTACAGATACGCAGTATTTT. The encoded protein is CAWSTLSGTDTQYF.